The present entry profiles one T cell receptor (beta chain) with its context. This entry comes from a study of shared clonotypes between healthy human individuals. Profiling relied on immunoSEQ multiplex PCR, and the TCRdb table lists in-frame clones only, not all of them. The sample lists approximately 600,000 clones; 90% to 95% were seen once. The CDR3 spans 14 residues. CD8 cells regarded as naive lacked CD45RO, were positively chosen for CCR7, and omitted terminally differentiated effector memory CD45RA+ cells. Sequenced input: naive CD8+ T cells sorted from blood. The chain carries TRBV21-1 and TRBJ2-5; TRBD1, the table's D call, was not compared with the DNA. TRBV21-1 is an annotated pseudogene. This receptor was obtained from a woman aged 25 to 45 in good health. The CDR3 here is CASSKTTAQETQYF. CDR3 bases: TGTGCCAGCAGCAAAACCACAGCCCAAGAGACCCAGTACTTC.